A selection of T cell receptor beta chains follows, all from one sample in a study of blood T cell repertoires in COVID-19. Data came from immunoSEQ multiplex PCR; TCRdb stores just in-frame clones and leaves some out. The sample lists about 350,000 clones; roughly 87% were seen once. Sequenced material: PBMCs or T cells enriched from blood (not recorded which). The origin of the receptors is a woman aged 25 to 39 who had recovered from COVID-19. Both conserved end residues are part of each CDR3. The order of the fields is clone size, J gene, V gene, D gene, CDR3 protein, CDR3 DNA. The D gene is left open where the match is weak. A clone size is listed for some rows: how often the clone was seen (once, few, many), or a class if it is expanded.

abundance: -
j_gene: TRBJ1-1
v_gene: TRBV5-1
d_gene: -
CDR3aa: CASSPAGGPTEAFF
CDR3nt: TGCGCCAGCAGCCCGGCGGGGGGCCCCACTGAAGCTTTCTTT

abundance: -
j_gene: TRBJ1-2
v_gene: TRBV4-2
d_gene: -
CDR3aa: CASSQDLRGSYGYTF
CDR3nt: TGTGCCAGCAGCCAAGATCTACGGGGTTCCTATGGCTACACCTTC

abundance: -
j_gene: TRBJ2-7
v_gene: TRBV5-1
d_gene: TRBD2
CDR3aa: CASSLGAGAFYEQYF
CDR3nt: TGCGCCAGCAGCTTAGGAGCGGGGGCTTTTTACGAGCAGTACTTC

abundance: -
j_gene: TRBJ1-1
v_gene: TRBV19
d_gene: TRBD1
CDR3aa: CASPDRGGNTEAFF
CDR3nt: TGTGCCAGCCCCGACAGGGGAGGGAACACTGAAGCTTTCTTT

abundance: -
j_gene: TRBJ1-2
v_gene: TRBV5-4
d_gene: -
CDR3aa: CASSLTGVINYGYTF
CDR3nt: TGTGCCAGCAGCTTGACAGGAGTTATTAACTATGGCTACACCTTC

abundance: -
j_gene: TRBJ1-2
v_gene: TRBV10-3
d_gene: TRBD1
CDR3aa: CAISEGRGISYGYTF
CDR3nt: TGTGCCATCAGTGAGGGCAGGGGGATCAGTTATGGCTACACCTTC

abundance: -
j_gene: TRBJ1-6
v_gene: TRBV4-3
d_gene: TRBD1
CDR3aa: CASSQKTGENLINSPLHF
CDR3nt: TGCGCCAGCAGCCAAAAGACAGGGGAGAACCTTATAAATTCACCCCTCCACTTT

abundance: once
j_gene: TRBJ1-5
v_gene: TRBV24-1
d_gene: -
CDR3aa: CATSDLSGDSTAQPQHF
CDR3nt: TGTGCCACCAGTGATTTGTCGGGTGACTCTACTGCTCAGCCCCAGCATTTT

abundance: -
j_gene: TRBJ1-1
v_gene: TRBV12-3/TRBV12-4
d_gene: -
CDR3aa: CASSLYRVAEAFF
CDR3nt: TGTGCCAGCAGCCTCTATCGGGTGGCCGAAGCTTTCTTT

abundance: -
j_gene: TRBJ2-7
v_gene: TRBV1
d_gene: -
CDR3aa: CTSSQVPASTSSYEQYF
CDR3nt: TGCACCAGCAGCCAAGTCCCGGCTAGCACTAGCTCCTACGAGCAGTACTTC

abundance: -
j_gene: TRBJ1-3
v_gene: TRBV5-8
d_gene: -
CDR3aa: CASSLQGGQGNTIYF
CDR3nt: TGTGCCAGCAGCTTGCAGGGAGGACAAGGAAACACCATATATTTT

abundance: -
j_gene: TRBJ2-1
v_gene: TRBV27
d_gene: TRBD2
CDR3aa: CASSLTSGSSYNEQFF
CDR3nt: TGTGCCAGCAGTTTGACTAGCGGTAGCTCCTACAATGAGCAGTTCTTC

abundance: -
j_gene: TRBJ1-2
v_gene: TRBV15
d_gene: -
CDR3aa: CATSRDGEVPGGYTF
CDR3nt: TGTGCCACCAGCAGAGATGGGGAGGTCCCGGGTGGCTACACCTTC

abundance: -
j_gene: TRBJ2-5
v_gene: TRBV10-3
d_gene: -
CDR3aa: CAISDRGGGQETQYF
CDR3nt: TGTGCCATCAGTGACCGGGGAGGGGGCCAAGAGACCCAGTACTTC

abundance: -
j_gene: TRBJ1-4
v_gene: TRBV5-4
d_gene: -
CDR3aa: CASSFSGGTINEKLFF
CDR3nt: TGTGCCAGCAGCTTCTCGGGGGGGACGATTAATGAAAAACTGTTTTTT

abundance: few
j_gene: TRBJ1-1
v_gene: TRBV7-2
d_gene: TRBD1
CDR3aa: CASSAWTGMNTEAFF
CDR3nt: TGTGCCAGCAGCGCATGGACAGGGATGAACACTGAAGCTTTCTTT

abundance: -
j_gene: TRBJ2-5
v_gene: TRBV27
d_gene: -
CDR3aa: CASSSDGRGKTQYF
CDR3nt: TGTGCCAGCAGTTCGGACGGCAGGGGTAAGACCCAGTACTTC

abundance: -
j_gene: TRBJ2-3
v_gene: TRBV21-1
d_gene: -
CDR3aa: CASSPPGGTSPQLYTQYF
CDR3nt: TGTGCCAGCAGCCCCCCCGGGGGGACTAGCCCACAGTTGTATACGCAGTATTTT

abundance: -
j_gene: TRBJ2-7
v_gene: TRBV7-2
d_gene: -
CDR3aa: CASSFDISGAYEQYF
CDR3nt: TGTGCCAGCAGCTTTGACATCTCCGGCGCCTACGAGCAGTACTTC

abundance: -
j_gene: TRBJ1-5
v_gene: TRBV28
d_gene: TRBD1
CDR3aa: CASGTGVGNQPQHF
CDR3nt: TGTGCCAGCGGGACAGGGGTCGGCAATCAGCCCCAGCATTTT

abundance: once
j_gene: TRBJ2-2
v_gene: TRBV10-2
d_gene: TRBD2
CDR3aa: CASRRGGGDTGELFF
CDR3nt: TGCGCCAGCAGGCGGGGGGGCGGGGACACCGGGGAGCTGTTTTTT

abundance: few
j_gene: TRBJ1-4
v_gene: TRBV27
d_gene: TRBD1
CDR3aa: CASSRDRVVEKLFF
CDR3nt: TGTGCCAGCAGCCGCGACAGGGTAGTTGAAAAACTGTTTTTT

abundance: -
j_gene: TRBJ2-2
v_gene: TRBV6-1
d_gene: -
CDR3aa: CASSVENRANTGELFF
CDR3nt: TGTGCCAGCAGTGTAGAGAACAGGGCGAACACCGGGGAGCTGTTTTTT

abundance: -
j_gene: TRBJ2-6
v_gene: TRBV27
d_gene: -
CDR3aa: CASSLIGRVGPGANVLTF
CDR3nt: TGTGCCAGCAGTTTAATCGGTCGCGTGGGGCCTGGGGCCAACGTCCTGACTTTC

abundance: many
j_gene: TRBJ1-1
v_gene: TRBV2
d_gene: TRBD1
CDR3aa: CASRDQGAGTEAFF
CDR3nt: TGTGCCAGCAGAGACCAGGGGGCGGGTACTGAAGCTTTCTTT

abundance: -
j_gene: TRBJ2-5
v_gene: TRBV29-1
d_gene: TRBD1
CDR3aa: CSADRTLQKTQYF
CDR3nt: TGCAGCGCGGACAGGACCCTTCAAAAGACCCAGTACTTC

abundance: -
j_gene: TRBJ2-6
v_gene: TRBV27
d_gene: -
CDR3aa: CANPAGANVLTF
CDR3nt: TGTGCCAACCCGGCTGGGGCCAACGTCCTGACTTTC

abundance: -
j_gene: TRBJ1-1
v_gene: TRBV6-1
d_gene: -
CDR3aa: CASSEAVQASEAFF
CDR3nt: TGTGCCAGCAGTGAAGCTGTACAGGCCTCTGAAGCTTTCTTT

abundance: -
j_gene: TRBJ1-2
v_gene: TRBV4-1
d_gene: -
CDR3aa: CASSQVGQTNYGYTF
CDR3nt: TGCGCCAGCAGCCAAGTTGGGCAGACGAACTATGGCTACACCTTC

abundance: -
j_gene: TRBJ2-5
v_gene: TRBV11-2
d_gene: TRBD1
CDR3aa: CASSEQGRLAQETQYF
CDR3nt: TGTGCCAGCAGCGAACAGGGGCGCTTAGCCCAAGAGACCCAGTACTTC

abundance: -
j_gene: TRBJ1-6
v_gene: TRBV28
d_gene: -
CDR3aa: CASSLSQGGVSPLHF
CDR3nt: TGTGCCAGCAGTTTAAGCCAGGGAGGAGTGTCACCCCTCCACTTT

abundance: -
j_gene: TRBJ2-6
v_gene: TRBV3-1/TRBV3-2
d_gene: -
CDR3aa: CASRYSGANVLTF
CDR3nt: TGTGCCAGCCGTTACTCTGGGGCCAACGTCCTGACTTTC

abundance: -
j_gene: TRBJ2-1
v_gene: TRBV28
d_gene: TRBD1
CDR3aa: CASSGQGSYNEQFF
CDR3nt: TGTGCCAGCAGCGGACAGGGCTCCTACAATGAGCAGTTCTTC

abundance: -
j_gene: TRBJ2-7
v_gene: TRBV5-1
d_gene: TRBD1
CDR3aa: CASRRDRVLSEQYF
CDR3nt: TGCGCCAGCAGGAGGGACAGGGTTTTGTCCGAGCAGTACTTC

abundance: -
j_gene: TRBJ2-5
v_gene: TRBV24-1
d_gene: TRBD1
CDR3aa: CATSDPTTRGTGTQYF
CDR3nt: TGTGCCACCAGTGACCCAACGACCAGGGGGACGGGGACCCAGTACTTC

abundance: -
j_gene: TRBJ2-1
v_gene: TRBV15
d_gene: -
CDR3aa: CATSSPTRNEQFF
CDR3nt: TGTGCCACCAGCAGTCCGACGAGGAATGAGCAGTTCTTC

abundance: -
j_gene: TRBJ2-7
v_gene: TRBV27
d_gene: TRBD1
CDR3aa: CASRLGTGSSYEQYF
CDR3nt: TGTGCCAGCAGGCTCGGGACAGGATCCTCCTACGAGCAGTACTTC

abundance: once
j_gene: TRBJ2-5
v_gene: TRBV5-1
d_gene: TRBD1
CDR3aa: CASSSPGQEETQYF
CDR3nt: TGCGCCAGCAGCTCACCGGGACAGGAAGAGACCCAGTACTTC

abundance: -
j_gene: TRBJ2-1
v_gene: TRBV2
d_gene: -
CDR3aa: CASSKTESEQFF
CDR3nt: TGTGCCAGCAGTAAGACGGAGAGTGAGCAGTTCTTC

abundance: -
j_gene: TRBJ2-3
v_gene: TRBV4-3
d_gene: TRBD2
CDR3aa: CASSQKPKGLAGPYTDTQYF
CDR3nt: TGCGCCAGCAGCCAAAAGCCTAAGGGGCTAGCGGGGCCTTACACAGATACGCAGTATTTT

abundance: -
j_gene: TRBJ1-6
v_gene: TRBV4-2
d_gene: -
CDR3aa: CASSQVGGRQNNSPLHF
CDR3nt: TGTGCCAGCAGCCAAGTTGGAGGTCGCCAGAATAATTCACCCCTCCACTTT

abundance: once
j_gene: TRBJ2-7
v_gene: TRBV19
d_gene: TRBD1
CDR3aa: CASSIERGPTYEQYF
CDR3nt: TGTGCCAGTAGTATAGAGAGGGGGCCAACCTACGAGCAGTACTTC

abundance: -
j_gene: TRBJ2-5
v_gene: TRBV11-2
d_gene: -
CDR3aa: CASRRGWETQYF
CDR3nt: TGTGCCAGCAGAAGGGGTTGGGAGACCCAGTACTTC

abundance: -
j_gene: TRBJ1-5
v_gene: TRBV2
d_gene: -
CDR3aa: CASRADSLSNQPQHF
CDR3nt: TGTGCCAGCAGAGCGGACAGCCTTAGCAATCAGCCCCAGCATTTT

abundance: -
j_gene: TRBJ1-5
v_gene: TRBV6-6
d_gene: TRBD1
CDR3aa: CASSSQRTGAQPQHF
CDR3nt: TGTGCCAGCAGTTCCCAACGGACAGGGGCTCAGCCCCAGCATTTT

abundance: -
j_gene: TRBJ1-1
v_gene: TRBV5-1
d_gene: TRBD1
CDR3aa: CASSLGDRSTEAFF
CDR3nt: TGCGCCAGCAGCTTGGGGGACAGGAGCACTGAAGCTTTCTTT

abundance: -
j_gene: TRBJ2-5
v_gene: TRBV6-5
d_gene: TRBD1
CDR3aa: CASSRTGKETQYF
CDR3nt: TGTGCCAGCAGTCGGACAGGGAAGGAGACCCAGTACTTC

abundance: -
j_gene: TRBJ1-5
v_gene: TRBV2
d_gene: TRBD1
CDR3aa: CASTVGQGGQPQHF
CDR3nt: TGTGCCAGCACCGTAGGACAGGGGGGACAGCCCCAGCATTTT

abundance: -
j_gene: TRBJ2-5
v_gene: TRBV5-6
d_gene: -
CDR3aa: CASSLDAASRRAQYF
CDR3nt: TGTGCCAGCAGCTTGGATGCGGCCTCGAGGCGGGCCCAGTACTTC

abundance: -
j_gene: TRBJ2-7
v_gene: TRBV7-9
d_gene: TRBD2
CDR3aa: CASSSTHSGGVYEQYF
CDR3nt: TGTGCCAGCAGCTCCACCCACAGCGGGGGGGTGTACGAGCAGTACTTC

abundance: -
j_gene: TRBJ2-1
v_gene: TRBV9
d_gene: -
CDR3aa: CASSPGDSGRSYNEQFF
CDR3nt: TGTGCCAGCAGCCCAGGAGATAGCGGACGCTCCTACAATGAGCAGTTCTTC

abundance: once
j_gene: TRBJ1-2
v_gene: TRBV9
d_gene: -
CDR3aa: CASSVYDLDGYTF
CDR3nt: TGTGCCAGCAGCGTATATGATCTAGATGGCTACACCTTC

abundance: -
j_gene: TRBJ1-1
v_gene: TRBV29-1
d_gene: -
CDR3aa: CSVEDRAREGIRAEAFF
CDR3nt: TGCAGCGTTGAAGATAGGGCAAGGGAGGGGATAAGGGCTGAAGCTTTCTTT

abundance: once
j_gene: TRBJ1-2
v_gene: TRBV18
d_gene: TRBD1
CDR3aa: CASSPRQGIVGYTF
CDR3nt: TGTGCCAGCTCACCCCGACAGGGTATCGTCGGCTACACCTTC

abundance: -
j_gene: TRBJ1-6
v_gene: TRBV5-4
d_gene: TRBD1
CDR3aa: CASSPGQGEYNSPLHF
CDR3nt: TGTGCCAGCAGCCCGGGACAGGGGGAGTATAATTCACCCCTCCACTTT

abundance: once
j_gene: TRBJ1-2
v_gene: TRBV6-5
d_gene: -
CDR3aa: CASSITGTGDYGYTF
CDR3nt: TGTGCCAGCAGCATTACCGGGACGGGAGATTATGGCTACACCTTC

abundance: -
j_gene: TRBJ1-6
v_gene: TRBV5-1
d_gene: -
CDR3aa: CASSPGRGEDSPLHF
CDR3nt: TGCGCCAGCAGCCCCGGCAGGGGTGAGGATTCACCCCTCCACTTT

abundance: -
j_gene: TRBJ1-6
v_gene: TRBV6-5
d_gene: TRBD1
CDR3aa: CASRTGGDSPLHF
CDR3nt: TGTGCCAGCAGGACAGGGGGGGATTCACCCCTCCACTTT

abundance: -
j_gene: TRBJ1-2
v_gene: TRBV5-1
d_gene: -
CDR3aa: CASSLEGNGGDGYTF
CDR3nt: TGCGCCAGCAGCTTGGAAGGGAACGGAGGTGATGGCTACACCTTC